This entry lists 27 T cell receptor beta chains sequenced from one sample in a study of monozygotic twins with inflammatory bowel disease. Reprocessing the 5' RACE reads, TCRdb reports a single entry for every CDR3 protein and omits DNA. The sample table includes some 440,000 distinct CDR3 sequences. Sequences were obtained from blood. Receptors originate from a human donor with ulcerative colitis or Crohn's disease, or a healthy co-twin of an affected twin (not recorded which).

The V gene is TRBV4-3, the J gene TRBJ2-3; TCRdb reports TRBD2, a call that lacks DNA to check it against. CDR3 size: 14 residues. Germline lookup yields CDR1 LGHNA and CDR2 YSLEER. The CDR3 protein is CASSQLAPTDTQYF.

The chain combines TRBV5-6 with TRBJ2-7; TCRdb gives TRBD2 as the D gene, but with no DNA this cannot be confirmed. The germline CDR1 and CDR2 sequences are SGHDT and YYEEEE. The CDR3 runs to 15 residues. This CDR3 reads CASSPLLAGGWEQYF.

This sequence joins TRBV20-1 and TRBJ2-3; TCRdb picks TRBD1, but there is no DNA to check that call. The CDR3 is 14 residues long. Germline V CDR1 and CDR2: DFQATT, SNEGSKA (reference sequence). The CDR3 protein is CSARRQVGSDTQYF.

The chain employs TRBV4-2 and TRBJ1-1. CDR3 size: 12 residues. Looked up from germline, CDR1 is LGHNA and CDR2 is YNFKEQ. Here the CDR3 reads CASSQVGFEAFF.

V is TRBV12-3 or TRBV12-4 and J is TRBJ1-5. The CDR3 consists of 13 residues. Here the CDR3 reads CASSYKGNQPQHF.

V usage is TRBV27 and J usage is TRBJ2-2; the TCRdb call, TRBD2, lacks DNA for checking. Germline V gene data show CDR1 as MNHEY and CDR2 as SMNVEV (reference sequence). CDR3 size: 16 residues. CDR3 sequence reads: CASRASGSTPTGELFF.

The rearrangement joins TRBV18 to TRBJ2-3. From germline, CDR1 is KGHSH and CDR2 LQKENI. There are 13 residues in the CDR3. CDR3 sequence: CASSPLGADTQYF.

This chain connects TRBV5-1 to TRBJ1-4. From germline, CDR1 is SGHRS and CDR2 YFSETQ. CDR3 length: 15 amino acids. This CDR3 is CASSLQISANEKLFF.

This chain connects TRBV6-1 to TRBJ2-7; the TCRdb D gene call, TRBD1, has no DNA to confirm it. Germline V gene lookup returns CDR1 MNHNS and CDR2 SASEGT. The CDR3 consists of 16 residues. The CDR3 here is CASTLSGTVLSYEQYF.

The rearrangement uses TRBV6-1 and TRBJ1-3. The CDR3 totals 15 residues. Germline loops: CDR1 MNHNS, CDR2 SASEGT. The CDR3 here is CASKPNVFSGNTIYF.

The chain combines TRBV15 with TRBJ2-1; TCRdb lists TRBD1, though no DNA is available to test this call. The CDR3 is made up of 15 amino acids. Looked up from germline, CDR1 is LNHNV and CDR2 is YYDKDF (reference sequence). The CDR3 protein is CATSRDRDGATEQFF.

The genes are TRBV5-1 and TRBJ2-7. The germline V gene has CDR1 SGHRS and CDR2 YFSETQ. The CDR3 sequence is 11 residues long. This CDR3 is CASSSTYEQYF.

V usage is TRBV6-1 and J usage is TRBJ1-1. CDR3 length equals 14 residues. CDR1 is MNHNS and CDR2 is SASEGT in the germline V gene. CDR3 residues: CASRSPGLNTEAFF.

The rearrangement links TRBV29-1 to TRBJ1-2; TCRdb calls TRBD1, which cannot be checked without DNA. The germline gives CDR1 SQVTM, CDR2 ANQGSEA. CDR3 size: 16 residues. The CDR3: CSVRRQGTGPDHGYTF.

V is TRBV27 and J is TRBJ2-7; as DNA is missing, the TRBD1 call by TCRdb cannot be tested. Germline CDR1 reads MNHEY; CDR2 reads SMNVEV (reference sequence). The CDR3 has 14 amino acids. The CDR3 spells CASSPGTPSHEQYF.

This rearrangement joins TRBV20-1 to TRBJ1-1; the D gene TCRdb calls, TRBD1, cannot be checked with no DNA. This CDR3 spans 12 amino acids. The V gene's germline CDR1 is DFQATT and CDR2 SNEGSKA (reference sequence). The CDR3 region is CSANDRAYEAFF.

J is TRBJ2-1 and V is TRBV20-1; the D call from TCRdb, TRBD1, cannot be confirmed without DNA. The CDR3 sequence is 11 residues long. Germline V gives CDR1 DFQATT, CDR2 SNEGSKA (reference sequence). The CDR3 loop is CSARGMGRPVF.

This chain links TRBV7-8 with TRBJ1-2; TCRdb picks TRBD1, but there is no DNA to check that call. CDR1 and CDR2 from the germline V gene are SGHVS and FQNEAQ. This CDR3 has 15 residues. This chain's CDR3 is CASTPVGRLNYGYTF.

The chain recombines TRBV6-4 with TRBJ2-3. CDR3 length equals 13 residues. Germline V CDR1 and CDR2: MRHNA, SNTAGT. The chain's CDR3 is CASSEERTDTQYF.

V is TRBV5-1 and J is TRBJ1-1. This CDR3 has 13 residues. Germline V CDR1 and CDR2: SGHRS, YFSETQ. The CDR3 loop is CASIPPGDTEAFF.

The rearrangement joins TRBV5-1 to TRBJ2-7. The CDR3 length is 12 residues. Germline V gene sequence: CDR1 SGHRS, CDR2 YFSETQ. CDR3 in amino acids: CASSLTVGEQYF.

The chain uses TRBV20-1 and TRBJ1-4; there is no DNA to check the TCRdb D call of TRBD1. Germline V gene lookup returns CDR1 DFQATT and CDR2 SNEGSKA (reference sequence). This CDR3 is 14 amino acids long. The CDR3 region is CSARPSGDGEKLFF.

This chain connects TRBV6-1 to TRBJ2-1; TCRdb names TRBD1, which stays unverified in the absence of DNA. From germline, CDR1 is MNHNS and CDR2 SASEGT. This CDR3 comprises 14 residues. CDR3 sequence: CASRLNRGFSEQFF.

The CDR3 loop is CASSLNNEGTEAFF. The chain recombines TRBV5-1 with TRBJ1-1. Germline V gene sequence: CDR1 SGHRS, CDR2 YFSETQ. This CDR3 comprises 14 residues.

The chain combines TRBV5-1 with TRBJ1-1. The CDR3 runs to 16 residues. The germline CDR1 and CDR2 sequences are SGHRS and YFSETQ. CDR3 protein: CASSLAGSQLNTEAFF.

The chain employs TRBV20-1 and TRBJ1-1. There are 12 residues in the CDR3. The germline V gene encodes CDR1 DFQATT and CDR2 SNEGSKA (reference sequence). CDR3 in amino acids: CSALKGNTEAFF.

This chain links TRBV25-1 with TRBJ2-3; TCRdb designates TRBD2, a call that cannot be tested without DNA. Germline assignment: CDR1 MGHDK and CDR2 SYGVNS. The CDR3 is 15 amino acids. CDR3 loop: CASSAGAGNTDTQYF.